This T cell receptor (beta chain) appears in the sequencing data of a study of blood T cell repertoires in COVID-19. Study overall: From T cells, B-cell-depleted T cells, or PBMCs came the material, which was cDNA or gDNA.

CDR3 size: 14 residues. Germline CDR1 is LNHDA and CDR2 is SQIVND (reference sequence). Trimming took 6 bases from V and 1 from J; bases not matched to a gene: 5. Sequencing used immunoSEQ multiplex PCR; TCRdb keeps in-frame clones, though not all of them. The table records 180,000 or so clones, about 80% of them present only once. Sequences were obtained from PBMCs or T cells enriched from blood (not recorded which). This chain connects TRBV19 to TRBJ1-1; 7 nucleotides line up with TRBD1. The sequence was collected from a man aged 60 to 75 who had been exposed to COVID-19. The CDR3 sequence is CASRTGTANTEAFF. The DNA of the CDR3 is TGTGCCAGTAGGACGGGGACAGCGAACACTGAAGCTTTCTTT.